Each of the 31 T cell receptor beta chains below was sequenced from the same sample in a study of OX40 agonist ivuxolimab in advanced cancers. Produced via immunoSEQ multiplex PCR; TCRdb's table is partial and in-frame only. The sample lists around 40,000 clones, 75% to 85% occurring once. Source: CD4+ or CD8+ T cells sorted from blood, taken in a trial of the OX40 agonist ivuxolimab. The receptors derive from an adult with an advanced solid tumor such as melanoma, head and neck, liver or kidney cancer.

This clone was seen only once. The V gene is TRBV9, the J gene TRBJ1-1, with D uncertain. CDR3 length equals 13 residues. V lost 5 bases, J lost 1 base, and 9 bases lay in between. Germline CDR1 reads SGDLS; CDR2 reads YYNGEE. CDR3 nucleotides: TGTGCCAGCAGTCGACGTCAGAACACTGAAGCTTTCTTT. It encodes CASSRRQNTEAFF.

By proportion, this clone is medium-sized. The V and J genes are TRBV27 and TRBJ1-5; D is possibly TRBD1 (6 bases). Per germline, CDR1 MNHEY and CDR2 SMNVEV (reference sequence). The CDR3 extends over 17 amino acids. V lost 2 bases and J 2 bases, leaving 16 bases between the germline ends. CDR3 amino acids: CASSLRTAPGGNQPQHF. In nucleotides, the CDR3 is TGTGCCAGCAGTTTAAGGACAGCCCCGGGAGGCAATCAGCCCCAGCATTTT.

This clone was counted between two and nine times. The V and J genes are TRBV5-1 and TRBJ2-5, with D possibly matching TRBD2 (6 bases). Trimming cost V 4 bases and J 5 bases, with 18 bases left between them. CDR1 is SGHRS, CDR2 YFSETQ, per germline. The CDR3 is made up of 15 amino acids. In nucleotides, the CDR3 is TGCGCCAGCAGCCTGGGGACCTCCGGAGGGGAGACCCAGTACTTC. As protein: CASSLGTSGGETQYF.

This chain joins TRBV5-1 and TRBJ1-4; tentative D call: TRBD1 (6 bases). CDR1 is SGHRS and CDR2 is YFSETQ in the germline V gene. This CDR3 contains 15 residues. The germline V and J ends were trimmed by 4 bases and 1 base, with 11 bases remaining between them. DNA for the CDR3: TGCGCCAGCAGCGCAGCAGGGGAAACTAATGAAAAACTGTTTTTT. Protein product: CASSAAGETNEKLFF.

The J gene is TRBJ1-2, the V gene TRBV2; 12 bases map to TRBD1. The J segment lost 7 bases and the V segment lost 7 bases, leaving 13 bases of the junction unmatched. Germline loops: CDR1 SNHLY, CDR2 FYNNEI. This CDR3 region has 16 residues. The CDR3 here is CASTLRRDRGQVGYTF. The CDR3 DNA reads TGTGCCAGCACCCTACGAAGGGACAGGGGGCAGGTTGGCTACACCTTC.

V and J are TRBV6-5 and TRBJ2-1; D unclear. CDR3 length: 14 residues. The ends were cut back, 0 bases at V and 12 bases at J, with 15 bases in the middle. Germline CDR1 reads MNHEY; CDR2 reads SVGAGI. Written as DNA, the CDR3 is TGTGCCAGCAGTTACTCGAATTCTGGCCCGCGGCAGTTCTTC. This encodes CASSYSNSGPRQFF.

V is TRBV7-9 and J is TRBJ1-3; 8 bases match TRBD1. V trimming: 8 bases; J trimming: 2 bases; junction bases outside the gene matches: 5. CDR1 and CDR2 (germline): SEHNR, FQNEAQ (reference sequence). CDR3 length: 14 amino acids. The DNA for the CDR3 is TGTGCCAGCGGTTCGACAGGGGCTGGAAACACCATATATTTT. It is translated as CASGSTGAGNTIYF.

CDR3 region: CASSRDRNNEQFF. In DNA, the CDR3 is TGTGCCAGCAGCCGGGACAGAAACAATGAGCAGTTCTTC. The rearrangement uses TRBV7-3 and TRBJ2-1; TRBD1 matches at 7 bases. V was pared by 5 bases and J by 5 bases, with 3 bases of the junction left unmatched. Germline V gives CDR1 SGHTA, CDR2 FQGTGA. There are 13 residues in the CDR3. Together with reference TRBV7-3 and TRBJ2-1, the CDR3 gives the full variable domain: GAGVSQTPSNKVTEKGKYVELRCDPISGHTALYWYRQSLGQGPEFLIYFQGTGAADDSGLPNDRFFAVRPEGSVSTLKIQRTERGDSAVYLCASSRDRNNEQFFGPGTRLTVL.

This rearrangement joins TRBV9 to TRBJ1-1, with a tentative D call TRBD1 (6 bases). The V and J ends lost 4 bases and 7 bases respectively, with 17 bases between them. The CDR3 is 14 amino acids. Germline values: CDR1 SGDLS, CDR2 YYNGEE. CDR3: CASSISSQGFEAFF. In nucleotides, the CDR3 is TGTGCCAGCAGCATCTCCTCACAGGGCTTTGAAGCTTTCTTT.

This chain connects TRBV7-3 to TRBJ2-7; 7 bases fit TRBD1. V lost 5 bases, J lost 1 base, and 2 bases stayed unmatched. Germline CDR1 SGHTA, CDR2 FQGTGA. This CDR3 region has 13 residues. The CDR3, as DNA: TGTGCCAGCAGCCCGACAGGGTCCTACGAGCAGTACTTC. This codes for CASSPTGSYEQYF.

This chain connects TRBV10-3 to TRBJ2-7; 8 bases align to TRBD1. Trimming cost V 3 bases and J 7 bases; bases outside gene matches: 5. Germline CDR1 ENHRY, CDR2 SYGVKD. This CDR3 comprises 13 residues. The CDR3 DNA follows: TGTGCCATCAGTGAACCAGGGGGCAATGAGCAGTACTTC. It is translated as CAISEPGGNEQYF.

The chain employs TRBV7-9 and TRBJ2-7; D is uncertain. The V and J ends lost 3 bases and 6 bases respectively, with 18 bases between them. CDR3 size: 15 residues. Germline lookup yields CDR1 SEHNR and CDR2 FQNEAQ (reference sequence). The CDR3 sequence is CASSLAGTLLGEQYF. DNA for the CDR3: TGTGCCAGCAGCTTGGCCGGAACCCTGTTGGGCGAGCAGTACTTC.

The V gene is TRBV18, the J gene TRBJ2-2; no definite D call. Germline V gene data show CDR1 as KGHSH and CDR2 as LQKENI. The CDR3 runs 15 residues. Deletions cut 3 bases from V and 5 bases from J, with 13 bases between. CDR3 bases: TGTGCCAGCTCACCCCCCGGCCCAGGAACCGGGGAGCTGTTTTTT. It specifies CASSPPGPGTGELFF.

This chain links TRBV6-5 with TRBJ1-5; D uncertain. Trimming cost V 10 bases and J 0 bases, with 13 bases left between them. Germline loops: CDR1 MNHEY, CDR2 SVGAGI. CDR3 length equals 14 residues. In nucleotides, the CDR3 is TGTGCCACCCGGGAGGCCTATAGCAATCAGCCCCAGCATTTT. It is translated as CATREAYSNQPQHF.

The rearrangement uses TRBV5-4 and TRBJ2-7; 9 bases line up with TRBD1. Germline CDR1 reads SGHNT; CDR2 reads YYREEE (reference sequence). V shed 4 bases and J 2 bases; nucleotides not matched to a gene: 10. This CDR3 comprises 16 residues. DNA for the CDR3: TGTGCCAGCAGCCAGAACCGGGACAGGGCGGCCTACGAGCAGTACTTC. This gives the protein CASSQNRDRAAYEQYF.

On this clone: One end of the junction varies from germline; a read error may be responsible. J is TRBJ1-3 and V is TRBV27, with D unclear. The CDR3 covers 13 residues. Germline V gene data show CDR1 as MNHEY and CDR2 as SMNVEV (reference sequence). For the CDR3, the DNA is TGTGCCAGCAGTTTTCGAATTGGAGACACCATATATTTT. Translating gives CASSFRIGDTIYF.

The chain joins TRBV6-6 to TRBJ2-5, with 11 positions matching TRBD2. The CDR3 has 16 amino acids. Germline loops: CDR1 MNHNY, CDR2 SVGAGI (reference sequence). V gave up 2 bases and J gave up 5 bases; unmatched junction bases: 7. Written as DNA, the CDR3 is TGTGCCAGCAGTTACGCCACTAGCGGGGGAAGTGAGACCCAGTACTTC. Residues: CASSYATSGGSETQYF.

The genes are TRBV7-2 and TRBJ1-2, with 9 bases identical to TRBD1. The CDR3 contains 14 residues. Germline-derived CDR1 and CDR2 are SGHTA and FQGNSA. With 5 bases clipped from V and 8 bases from J, the junction kept 9 bases outside the gene matches. The CDR3: CASSRIQGAQGYTF. The DNA for the CDR3 is TGTGCCAGCAGCCGTATACAGGGGGCGCAGGGCTACACCTTC.

The V gene is TRBV7-8, the J gene TRBJ1-2; possible D gene TRBD1, 5 bases. CDR3 length equals 13 residues. Germline-derived CDR1 and CDR2 are SGHVS and FQNEAQ. The germline V and J ends were trimmed by 0 bases and 8 bases, with 10 bases remaining between them. This CDR3 reads CASSLAGRDGYTF. The CDR3 DNA follows: TGTGCCAGCAGCTTAGCAGGGAGGGACGGCTACACCTTC.

V usage is TRBV5-8 and J usage is TRBJ1-4; TRBD1 might be the D (5 bases). Germline V lookup: CDR1 SGHTS, CDR2 YDEGEE. This CDR3 has 15 residues. The V gene lost 4 bases and the J gene lost 4 bases, with 14 bases spanning the gap. CDR3 residues: CASSPRQSFNEKLFF. The CDR3 DNA is TGTGCCAGCAGCCCCAGACAGTCTTTTAATGAAAAACTGTTTTTT.

The J gene is TRBJ1-6, the V gene TRBV28; D ambiguous. Trimming pared 5 bases from V and 4 bases from J, leaving 15 bases between. The CDR3 runs to 16 residues. Germline CDR1 reads MDHEN; CDR2 reads SYDVKM. The CDR3 region has the DNA TGTGCCAGCAGTCCTCACCGACAAGGGTATAATTCACCCCTCCACTTT. As protein: CASSPHRQGYNSPLHF.

This clone was seen a few times. The genes are TRBV7-2 and TRBJ2-7; no clear D. The CDR3 totals 13 residues. With 5 bases removed from V and 3 bases from J, the gap between germline ends came to 11 bases. Germline CDR1 and CDR2: SGHTA and FQGNSA. CDR3 sequence: CASSRKGSYEQYF. CDR3 coding DNA: TGTGCCAGCAGCCGGAAGGGCAGCTACGAGCAGTACTTC. Full variable domain (rest looked up from reference TRBV7-2 and TRBJ2-7): GAGVSQSPSNKVTEKGKDVELRCDPISGHTALYWYRQSLGQGLEFLIYFQGNSAPDKSGLPSDRFSAERTGGSVSTLTIQRTQQEDSAVYLCASSRKGSYEQYFGPGTRLTVT.

The rearrangement links TRBV7-3 to TRBJ1-2, with D possibly being TRBD1 (6 bases). Trimming took off 5 bases at V and 8 bases at J, with 18 bases between the two ends. This CDR3 is built from 14 residues. CDR1 SGHTA and CDR2 FQGTGA come from the germline V gene. For the CDR3, the DNA is TGTGCCAGCAGCCCCGACAGGCACAGTGGGGGCTACACCTTC. Encoded protein: CASSPDRHSGGYTF. Combining the CDR3 with reference TRBV7-3 and TRBJ1-2 gives the whole variable domain GAGVSQTPSNKVTEKGKYVELRCDPISGHTALYWYRQSLGQGPEFLIYFQGTGAADDSGLPNDRFFAVRPEGSVSTLKIQRTERGDSAVYLCASSPDRHSGGYTFGSGTRLTVV.

This chain joins TRBV29-1 and TRBJ2-1; 9 nucleotides agree with TRBD2. CDR1 and CDR2 from the germline V gene are SQVTM and ANQGSEA. The CDR3 covers 16 residues. V shed 7 bases, J shed 7 bases, and the junction held 17 bases outside the gene matches. CDR3 bases: TGCAGCGCTGGGTCGGCGGGAGGGTCGCGAGGGAATGAGCAGTTCTTC. This codes for CSAGSAGGSRGNEQFF.

This chain connects TRBV5-4 to TRBJ2-5, with TRBD2 identical over 14 bases. Germline V CDR1 and CDR2: SGHNT, YYREEE (reference sequence). Trimming removed 2 bases from V and 5 bases from J; junction bases left unmatched: 8. CDR3 length equals 17 residues. CDR3 DNA: TGTGCCAGCAGCTTTGGGACTAGCGGGAGACTCATCGAGACCCAGTACTTC. Residues: CASSFGTSGRLIETQYF.

The V gene is TRBV2, the J gene TRBJ1-5; TRBD1 might be the D (6 bases). The CDR3 is made up of 17 amino acids. Germline lookup yields CDR1 SNHLY and CDR2 FYNNEI. Trimming removed 5 bases from V and 2 bases from J, with 19 bases in between. CDR3 coding DNA: TGTGCCAGCAGTTTAAGGACAGCCCCGGGAGGCAATCAGCCCCAGCATTTT. Amino acid sequence: CASSLRTAPGGNQPQHF.

This clone occurred a few times. V and J are TRBV19 and TRBJ1-2; no firm D call. CDR3 length: 14 residues. CDR1 is LNHDA, CDR2 SQIVND, per germline (reference sequence). Trimming took off 6 bases at V and 4 bases at J, with 15 bases between the two ends. In DNA form, the CDR3 reads TGTGCCAGTAGCGTAATTCTACAGAGCTATGGCTACACCTTC. It is translated as CASSVILQSYGYTF.

This chain connects TRBV5-6 to TRBJ2-7; TRBD1 or TRBD2 may be the D gene (5 bases each). The V gene lost 0 bases and the J gene lost 4 bases, with 11 bases spanning the gap. The CDR3 covers 14 residues. Germline V gene lookup returns CDR1 SGHDT and CDR2 YYEEEE. As DNA, the CDR3 is TGTGCCAGCAGCTTGGGAGGGGACGGATACGAGCAGTACTTC. Translating gives CASSLGGDGYEQYF.

The chain uses TRBV5-4 and TRBJ1-3; perhaps TRBD1 as D (5 bases). CDR1 is SGHNT, CDR2 YYREEE, per germline (reference sequence). Deletions cut 4 bases from V and 2 bases from J, with 10 bases between. The CDR3 runs 14 residues. The CDR3, as DNA: TGTGCCAGCAGCCCCCAGACAGCTGGAAACACCATATATTTT. Translation: CASSPQTAGNTIYF. Variable domain in full (rest from reference TRBV5-4 and TRBJ1-3): ETGVTQSPTHLIKTRGQQVTLRCSSQSGHNTVSWYQQALGQGPQFIFQYYREEENGRGNFPPRFSGLQFPNYSSELNVNALELDDSALYLCASSPQTAGNTIYFGEGSWLTVV.

The rearrangement joins TRBV25-1 to TRBJ1-1; D gene uncertain. This CDR3 has 14 amino acids. Trimming took off 2 bases at V and 3 bases at J, with 10 bases between the two ends. From germline, CDR1 is MGHDK and CDR2 SYGVNS. CDR3 in DNA: TGTGCCAGCAGTGAAACGGGGTACCACACTGAAGCTTTCTTT. Residues: CASSETGYHTEAFF.

This chain joins TRBV20-1 and TRBJ2-5; tentatively, D is TRBD2 (6 bases). From germline, CDR1 is DFQATT and CDR2 SNEGSKA (reference sequence). The CDR3 loop spans 11 amino acids. V was pared by 5 bases and J by 5 bases, with 9 bases between. This CDR3 reads CSAWGRETQYF. CDR3 nucleotide sequence: TGCAGTGCTTGGGGGAGGGAGACCCAGTACTTC.